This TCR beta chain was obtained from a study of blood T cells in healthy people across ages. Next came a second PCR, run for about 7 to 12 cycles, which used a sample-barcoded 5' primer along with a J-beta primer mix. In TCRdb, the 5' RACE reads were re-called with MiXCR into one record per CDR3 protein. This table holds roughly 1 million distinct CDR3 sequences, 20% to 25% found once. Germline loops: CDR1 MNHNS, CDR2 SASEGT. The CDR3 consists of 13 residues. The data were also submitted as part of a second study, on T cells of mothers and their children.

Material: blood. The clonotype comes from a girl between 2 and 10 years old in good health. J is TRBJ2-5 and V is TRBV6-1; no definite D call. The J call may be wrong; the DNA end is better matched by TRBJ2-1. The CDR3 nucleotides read TGTGCCAGCAGTGTAGGTTGGCTCAACGAGCAGTTCTTC. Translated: CASSVGWLNEQFF.